The 10 T cell receptor beta chains below were found in one sample sequenced in a study of cytomegalovirus exposure and HLA in healthy donors. PCR used 60 Vbeta primers and 13 Jbeta primers. Assay used: immunoSEQ multiplex PCR; TCRdb lists only in-frame clones, some missing. The sample records 80,000 to 100,000 clones, more than 75% being singletons. The sample comprised PBMCs. These receptors all stem from a human donor in good health.

The CDR3 sequence: CASSRDLALRGEQYF. The CDR3 DNA sequence: TGCGCCAGCAGCCGAGACTTAGCCCTACGGGGGGAGCAGTACTTC. The rearrangement joins TRBV4-3 to TRBJ2-7, with TRBD2 as a possible D gene (6 bases). Per germline, CDR1 LGHNA and CDR2 YSLEER. V was clipped by 4 bases and J by 7 bases, with 20 bases between them. This CDR3 contains 15 residues.

This clone has just a few counts. V gene TRBV7-9 combines with J gene TRBJ2-7, with TRBD2 identical over 8 bases. The germline V gene encodes CDR1 SEHNR and CDR2 FQNEAQ (reference sequence). The CDR3 length is 18 residues. J lost 0 bases, V lost 2 bases, and 12 bases had no gene match. CDR3 sequence: CASSLSGLAGRSSYEQYF. DNA for the CDR3: TGTGCCAGCAGCTTATCCGGGCTAGCGGGCCGTAGCTCCTACGAGCAGTACTTC.

This sequence joins TRBV28 and TRBJ2-2, with 16 positions matching TRBD2. V lost 5 bases, J lost 1 base, and 7 bases stayed unmatched. Germline V gene sequence: CDR1 MDHEN, CDR2 SYDVKM. The CDR3 contains 19 residues. The CDR3, as DNA: TGTGCCAGCAGTCCTGGGACTAGCGGGAGGGCGAGGAACACCGGGGAGCTGTTTTTT. Translation: CASSPGTSGRARNTGELFF.

Only a few counts were recorded for this clone. The rearrangement uses TRBV19 and TRBJ2-2; TRBD2 matches 8 bases. The CDR3 extends over 17 amino acids. CDR1 is LNHDA and CDR2 is SQIVND in the germline V gene (reference sequence). V lost 7 bases to trimming and J lost 0 bases; unmatched junction nucleotides: 10. The CDR3 protein is CASTLGSGATNTGELFF. Here the CDR3 DNA reads TGTGCCAGTACCCTAGGTAGCGGGGCTACGAACACCGGGGAGCTGTTTTTT.

The chain employs TRBV2 and TRBJ1-2; D is unresolved. Germline loops: CDR1 SNHLY, CDR2 FYNNEI. The CDR3 has 17 residues. V was clipped by 2 bases and J by 3 bases, with 19 bases between them. CDR3 region: CASSEPSRLRLDYGYTF. The CDR3 DNA sequence: TGTGCCAGCAGTGAACCGAGTAGGCTACGGCTAGACTATGGCTACACCTTC.

This clone appeared a few times. The chain joins TRBV6-5 to TRBJ2-3, with TRBD1 identical over 8 bases. The J segment lost 4 bases and the V segment lost 5 bases, leaving 8 bases of the junction unmatched. The CDR3 loop spans 15 amino acids. Germline V lookup: CDR1 MNHEY, CDR2 SVGAGI. CDR3 DNA sequence: TGTGCCAGCAGTCCCTCGGACAGGGTCGCAGATACGCAGTATTTT. This codes for CASSPSDRVADTQYF.

The CDR3 bases are TGCGCCAGCAGCCGGGGCGGGACAGCGAACACTGAAGCTTTCTTT. Amino acids: CASSRGGTANTEAFF. The rearrangement uses TRBV5-1 and TRBJ1-1; 7 positions match TRBD1. This CDR3 region has 15 residues. The J segment lost 1 base and the V segment lost 4 bases, leaving 7 bases of the junction unmatched. Germline V gives CDR1 SGHRS, CDR2 YFSETQ. Looking up the rest from reference TRBV5-1 and TRBJ1-1 gives the full variable domain: KAGVTQTPRYLIKTRGQQVTLSCSPISGHRSVSWYQQTPGQGLQFLFEYFSETQRNKGNFPGRFSGRQFSNSRSEMNVSTLELGDSALYLCASSRGGTANTEAFFGQGTRLTVV.

The J gene is TRBJ2-7, the V gene TRBV4-3; 7 bases are a match to TRBD2. J was trimmed by 3 bases and V by 0 bases; bases with no gene match: 8. This CDR3 spans 16 amino acids. The germline V gene has CDR1 LGHNA and CDR2 YSLEER. CDR3 sequence: CASSQDWGGDVYEQYF. The CDR3 DNA sequence: TGCGCCAGCAGCCAAGATTGGGGGGGGGACGTCTACGAGCAGTACTTC.

The chain is built from TRBV19 and TRBJ2-5; a weak D match, TRBD1 (5 bases). Germline assignment: CDR1 LNHDA and CDR2 SQIVND (reference sequence). V lost 4 bases and J 4 bases, leaving 13 bases between the germline ends. The CDR3 spans 14 residues. The CDR3 spells CASSTLDRRETQYF. CDR3 in DNA: TGTGCCAGTAGTACTCTCGACAGACGAGAGACCCAGTACTTC.

This clone appeared once. This rearrangement joins TRBV4-1 to TRBJ2-7; TRBD1 aligns across 7 bases. Per the germline V gene, CDR1 is MGHRA and CDR2 is YSYEKL. CDR3 length: 14 amino acids. The ends lost 2 bases at V and 5 bases at J; junction bases unmatched: 6. Here the CDR3 DNA reads TGCGCCAGCAGCCAAAGACAGGGAACCCACGAGCAGTACTTC. It specifies CASSQRQGTHEQYF.